These 25 T cell receptor beta chains were all obtained from the same sample, sequenced in a study of response to subunit inactivated influenza vaccine. TCRdb itself ran the RT-PCR reads through MiXCR, one entry per CDR3 protein. The profile covers 750,000 to 850,000 distinct CDR3 sequences, with around 18% appearing a single time and about a tenth taken by the ten largest. The material sequenced was PBMCs from blood, taken less than 6 days after vaccination. Receptor source: a man aged 50 or older who received an inactivated influenza vaccine.

This chain joins TRBV11-1 and TRBJ2-2, with 11 bases matching TRBD2. The CDR3 runs to 17 residues. Germline V gene sequence: CDR1 SGHAT, CDR2 FQDESV (reference sequence). The J segment lost 6 bases and the V segment lost 3 bases, leaving 9 bases of the junction unmatched. The CDR3 DNA follows: TGTGCCAGCAGCTTTCTCCAGACTAGCGGGACGGCCGGGGAGCTGTTTTTT. Amino acids: CASSFLQTSGTAGELFF. Drawing the rest from reference TRBV11-1 and TRBJ2-2, the complete variable domain is EAEVAQSPRYKITEKSQAVAFWCDPISGHATLYWYRQILGQGPELLVQFQDESVVDDSQLPKDRFSAERLKGVDSTLKIQPAELGDSAMYLCASSFLQTSGTAGELFFGEGSRLTVL.

This clonotype was counted once. The V gene is TRBV5-6, the J gene TRBJ2-3, with D unclear. This CDR3 is built from 15 residues. The germline V gene encodes CDR1 SGHDT and CDR2 YYEEEE. The V end was cut by 4 bases, the J end by 9 bases, with 21 bases between. The CDR3 spells CASSQSSARARTQYF. Written as DNA, the CDR3 is TGTGCCAGCAGCCAATCCAGCGCCCGGGCTCGAACGCAGTATTTT.

In its sample, this clonotype was seen a few times. The chain couples TRBV20-1 to TRBJ1-4; D not resolved. The germline CDR1 and CDR2 sequences are DFQATT and SNEGSKA (reference sequence). V gave up 6 bases and J gave up 8 bases, with 19 bases separating them. The CDR3 length is 14 residues. The CDR3 DNA reads TGCAGTGCGGCCCCCCCAGGTAGTCACGAAAAACTGTTTTTT. Translated, it gives CSAAPPGSHEKLFF.

There are a few counts of this clonotype. The genes are TRBV6-1 and TRBJ2-1, with 9 bases identical to TRBD2. The germline V gene encodes CDR1 MNHNS and CDR2 SASEGT. This CDR3 has 15 amino acids. The ends lost 6 bases at V and 0 bases at J; junction bases unmatched: 3. CDR3 residues: CASRSGGSSYNEQFF. The CDR3 region has the DNA TGTGCCAGCAGAAGCGGGGGGAGCTCCTACAATGAGCAGTTCTTC.

This clonotype has just a few counts. The genes are TRBV29-1 and TRBJ2-5, with TRBD1 matching over 7 bases. From germline, CDR1 is SQVTM and CDR2 ANQGSEA. The V gene end was trimmed by 4 bases and the J gene end by 4 bases; junction bases not matched to a gene: 6. This CDR3 has 13 amino acids. CDR3 in amino acids: CSVVGQRGETQYF. The CDR3 DNA reads TGCAGCGTTGTGGGACAGCGCGGAGAGACCCAGTACTTC.

CDR3 sequence reads: CASSFSGGAAYNEQFF. The CDR3 coding sequence is TGTGCCAGCAGCTTTAGCGGGGGGGCAGCCTACAATGAGCAGTTCTTC. This sequence joins TRBV7-2 and TRBJ2-1; 11 bases map to TRBD2. Trimming removed 3 bases from V and 2 bases from J; junction bases left unmatched: 3. This CDR3 spans 16 amino acids. Germline assignment: CDR1 SGHTA and CDR2 FQGNSA.

This clonotype was observed a handful of times. This chain uses TRBV7-9 with TRBJ2-1; possibly TRBD2 for D (6 bases). Trimming stripped 8 bases from V and 2 bases from J, with 10 bases between. The CDR3 spans 13 residues. From germline, CDR1 is SEHNR and CDR2 FQNEAQ (reference sequence). DNA for the CDR3: TGTGCCAGCGGGCGGGAACCCTACAATGAGCAGTTCTTC. This encodes CASGREPYNEQFF.

This clonotype came up a few times. J is TRBJ2-3 and V is TRBV7-2; weak D call: TRBD1 (6 bases). The V end lost 5 bases, the J end lost 2 bases, and 14 bases lay between the germline ends. Germline values: CDR1 SGHTA, CDR2 FQGNSA. CDR3 size: 15 residues. The CDR3 is CASSPSRDNTDTQYF. The CDR3 DNA reads TGTGCCAGCAGCCCATCCCGGGACAACACAGATACGCAGTATTTT.

This clonotype was observed a few times. The V and J genes are TRBV21-1 and TRBJ2-1; no check of the table's D call, TRBD2, against the DNA was made. TRBV21-1 is a pseudogene. The CDR3 runs to 16 residues. The CDR3 loop is CASSKVYLAGHNEQFF. As DNA, the CDR3 is TGTGCCAGCAGCAAAGTCTACCTAGCGGGCCACAATGAGCAGTTCTTC.

This clonotype was counted a few times. The V gene is TRBV5-5, the J gene TRBJ2-3; D gene unclear. V was clipped by 6 bases and J by 2 bases, with 10 bases between them. This CDR3 comprises 13 residues. The germline V gene encodes CDR1 SGHKS and CDR2 YYEKEE (reference sequence). CDR3: CASTPSATDTQYF. The CDR3 DNA sequence: TGTGCCAGCACCCCATCGGCCACAGATACGCAGTATTTT. Full variable domain (remainder filled in from reference TRBV5-5 and TRBJ2-3): DAGVTQSPTHLIKTRGQQVTLRCSPISGHKSVSWYQQVLGQGPQFIFQYYEKEERGRGNFPDRFSARQFPNYSSELNVNALLLGDSALYLCASTPSATDTQYFGPGTRLTVL.

This clonotype was seen more than once but under ten times. The chain couples TRBV9 to TRBJ1-2; 7 bases line up with TRBD1. This CDR3 comprises 15 residues. Looked up from germline, CDR1 is SGDLS and CDR2 is YYNGEE. The V and J ends lost 0 bases and 3 bases, in that order; junction bases with no gene match: 5. CDR3 coding DNA: TGTGCCAGCAGCGTAGGGGACAGCGACCACTATGGCTACACCTTC. Amino acids: CASSVGDSDHYGYTF. The whole variable domain, remainder taken from reference TRBV9 and TRBJ1-2, is DSGVTQTPKHLITATGQRVTLRCSPRSGDLSVYWYQQSLDQGLQFLIQYYNGEERAKGNILERFSAQQFPDLHSELNLSSLELGDSALYFCASSVGDSDHYGYTFGSGTRLTVV.

The chain couples TRBV4-1 to TRBJ2-7; D remains unclear. Germline values: CDR1 MGHRA, CDR2 YSYEKL. The V and J ends lost 0 bases and 1 base respectively, with 10 bases between them. The CDR3 has 15 residues. The CDR3 sequence: CASSQEGSASYEQYF. In DNA form, the CDR3 reads TGCGCCAGCAGCCAAGAAGGTTCAGCGTCCTACGAGCAGTACTTC.

J is TRBJ2-3 and V is TRBV7-3, with 7 bases identical to TRBD2. V was clipped by 2 bases and J by 6 bases; unmatched bases: 11. Looked up from germline, CDR1 is SGHTA and CDR2 is FQGTGA. This CDR3 has 16 amino acids. CDR3 amino acids: CASSLVAGAGEDTQYF. The CDR3 region has the DNA TGTGCCAGCAGCTTAGTAGCGGGTGCGGGGGAGGATACGCAGTATTTT.

V and J are TRBV12-3 or TRBV12-4 and TRBJ2-7; D possibly corresponds to TRBD2 (6 bases). V lost 5 bases and J lost 2, with 10 bases in between. The CDR3 is 13 residues long. The CDR3 sequence is CASSAGLAYEQYF. DNA for the CDR3: TGTGCCAGCAGTGCGGGACTGGCCTACGAGCAGTACTTC.

This clonotype was seen a handful of times. The J gene is TRBJ2-2, the V gene TRBV2; TRBD1 matches 8 bases. V dropped 5 bases and J dropped 5; count of bases not matched to a gene: 28. The CDR3 is 22 amino acids. Germline-derived CDR1 and CDR2 are SNHLY and FYNNEI. CDR3 nucleotides: TGTGCCAGCAGTCAAACAACTCGGATTAAACAGGGGGTTGCGGCGGTAACCGGGGAGCTGTTTTTT. Its translation: CASSQTTRIKQGVAAVTGELFF.

The chain has TRBV18 and TRBJ2-1; 7 positions match TRBD1. This CDR3 has 16 residues. The V segment lost 3 bases and the J segment 0 bases; nucleotides outside the gene matches: 5. Germline lookup yields CDR1 KGHSH and CDR2 LQKENI. In DNA, the CDR3 is TGTGCCAGCTCACCTCCCGGGACAGCCTCCTACAATGAGCAGTTCTTC. Translating gives CASSPPGTASYNEQFF.

The rearrangement links TRBV11-2 to TRBJ2-5; D uncertain. V lost 1 base, J lost 9 bases, and 9 bases lay in between. This CDR3 region has 12 residues. Germline values: CDR1 SGHAT, CDR2 FQNNGV. CDR3 sequence (DNA): TGTGCCAGCAGCTTAGGGTTAGTGGCCCAGTACTTC. Translation gives CASSLGLVAQYF.

Many counts were recorded for this clonotype. The gene calls are TRBV20-1 and TRBJ1-2; the match to TRBD1 covers 7 bases. Germline CDR1 and CDR2: DFQATT and SNEGSKA (reference sequence). Trimming at V came to 3 bases and at J to 4 bases, leaving 11 bases not matched to a gene. This CDR3 contains 15 residues. The CDR3: CSARGMTGRIYGYTF. In DNA, the CDR3 is TGCAGTGCTAGGGGAATGACAGGGAGGATCTATGGCTACACCTTC.

V gene TRBV11-2 combines with J gene TRBJ1-2; 9 bases match TRBD1. The junction had 7 bases not matched to a gene; V was cut back by 6 bases and J by 5 bases. CDR1 is SGHAT, CDR2 FQNNGV, per germline. This CDR3 comprises 14 residues. The CDR3 DNA is TGTGCCAGCAGAAAAGGACAGGGGACGTATGGCTACACCTTC. Protein product: CASRKGQGTYGYTF.

The CDR3 DNA reads as TGCAGTGCCATCTCCGGGAACCACAATGAGCAGTTCTTC. Translation: CSAISGNHNEQFF. V is TRBV20-1 and J is TRBJ2-1; D possibly corresponds to TRBD2 (5 bases). V was trimmed by 6 bases and J by 5 bases, leaving 14 bases between them. Germline V gene data show CDR1 as DFQATT and CDR2 as SNEGSKA (reference sequence). The CDR3 consists of 13 residues.

This clonotype turned up a few times. The gene calls are TRBV5-1 and TRBJ2-7; possibly TRBD2 for D (5 bases). Germline values: CDR1 SGHRS, CDR2 YFSETQ. Trimming left V 1 base short and J 1 base short, with 12 bases between. CDR3 length: 15 residues. The DNA of the CDR3 is TGCGCCAGCAGCTTGCTGGACTCCCGTTCCTACGAGCAGTACTTC. Translating it yields CASSLLDSRSYEQYF.

There are many counts of this clonotype. The J gene is TRBJ2-7, the V gene TRBV20-1; 7 positions agree with TRBD1. Germline values: CDR1 DFQATT, CDR2 SNEGSKA (reference sequence). V was clipped by 6 bases and J by 1 base; unmatched bases: 12. CDR3 length: 15 residues. CDR3 loop: CSATGQTYPSYEQYF. The CDR3 DNA reads as TGCAGTGCAACGGGACAGACTTATCCTTCCTACGAGCAGTACTTC.

This chain connects TRBV7-6 to TRBJ2-2, with TRBD2 matching over 10 bases. Germline lookup yields CDR1 SGHVS and CDR2 FNYEAQ. The CDR3 is 16 amino acids. V was pared by 5 bases and J by 5 bases, with 8 bases of the junction left unmatched. CDR3 nucleotides: TGTGCCAGCAGCGGTACTAGCGGGACCGGTACCGGGGAGCTGTTTTTT. Residues: CASSGTSGTGTGELFF.

J is TRBJ2-5 and V is TRBV15; D call uncertain. V lost 0 bases, J lost 3 bases, and 5 bases lay in between. The germline V gene encodes CDR1 LNHNV and CDR2 YYDKDF (reference sequence). The length of the CDR3 is 13 residues. The CDR3 DNA reads as TGTGCCACCAGCAGAGACACAAAAGAGACCCAGTACTTC. Its translation is CATSRDTKETQYF.

This chain links TRBV30 with TRBJ2-7; TRBD1 matches 10 bases. Losses at the gene ends were 2 bases for V and 2 bases for J; bases not matched to a gene: 3. CDR1 GTSNPN and CDR2 SVGIG come from the germline V gene (reference sequence). The CDR3 covers 14 residues. The CDR3 DNA reads TGTGCCTGGAGTACCGGGACAGGGGCCTACGAGCAGTACTTC. This encodes CAWSTGTGAYEQYF.